Sequencing of this T cell receptor beta chain was carried out in a study of blood T cell repertoires in COVID-19. Participants came from about two dozen US areas, aged roughly 18 to 95 years. The method was immunoSEQ multiplex PCR; TCRdb's version includes in-frame clones alone and lacks a portion of them. The table lists 250,000 to 350,000 clones, nearly 90% of them singletons. Trimming cost V 6 bases and J 5 bases; bases outside gene matches: 12. Germline V gene data show CDR1 as LNHDA and CDR2 as SQIVND (reference sequence). The CDR3 has 16 residues. Sequenced material: PBMCs or T cells enriched from blood (not recorded which). The clonotype comes from a woman under 30 with acute COVID-19. The chain combines TRBV19 with TRBJ1-1; 10 bases line up with TRBD1. CDR3 sequence (DNA): TGTGCCAGTAGCCTACCGGGACAGGGGATTTGGACTGAAGCTTTCTTT. Residues: CASSLPGQGIWTEAFF.